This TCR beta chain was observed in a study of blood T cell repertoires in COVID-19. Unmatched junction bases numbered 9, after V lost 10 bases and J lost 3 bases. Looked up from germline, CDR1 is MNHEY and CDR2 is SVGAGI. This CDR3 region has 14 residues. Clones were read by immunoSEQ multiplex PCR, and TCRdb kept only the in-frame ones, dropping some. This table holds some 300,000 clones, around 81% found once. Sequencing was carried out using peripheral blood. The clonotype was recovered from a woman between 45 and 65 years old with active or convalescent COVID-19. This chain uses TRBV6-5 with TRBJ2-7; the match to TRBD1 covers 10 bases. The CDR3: CAIVGTGDVYEQYF. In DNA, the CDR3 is TGTGCCATCGTCGGGACAGGGGACGTCTACGAGCAGTACTTC.